What follows describes a single T cell receptor beta chain. As yet, its antigen is unknown. The entry originates in a study of CD4 T cells in relation to SARS-CoV-2 and coronaviruses. J gave up 6 bases and V 2 bases, and 6 bases lay outside the gene matches. This CDR3 is 15 amino acids long. Germline lookup yields CDR1 SGHRS and CDR2 YFSETQ. Sequenced by immunoSEQ multiplex PCR; TCRdb stores in-frame clones only, minus some. Seen here are 20,000 to 30,000 clones, more than 60% observed once, and the top ten hold around 9.3%. The unexposed donors gave CD4+ T cells in 2011-2018, prior to COVID-19. CD4+ T cells were isolated from the cells after around 11 days of culture.

The TCR originated in a human donor in good health. Sequenced sample: CD4+ T cells from PBMCs, cultured in vitro. V is TRBV5-1 and J is TRBJ2-2; 8 bases are shared with TRBD1. This chain's CDR3 is CASSLLQGASGELFF. In nucleotides, the CDR3 is TGCGCCAGCAGCTTACTGCAGGGGGCCTCCGGGGAGCTGTTTTTT.